The 14 T cell receptor beta chains listed next were all sequenced from one sample in a study of cytomegalovirus exposure and HLA in healthy donors. 60 Vbeta and 13 Jbeta primers were used in PCR. Clones were sequenced by immunoSEQ multiplex PCR, and TCRdb holds only the in-frame ones, with some missing. The top ten hold approximately 4.8% of the sample, which has some 130,000 clones, about four fifths seen once. Material for sequencing was PBMCs. The source is a man aged 30 to 39 in good health.

The chain couples TRBV15 to TRBJ2-7; 8 bases map to TRBD1. Trimming took 0 bases from V and 5 from J; bases not matched to a gene: 9. The CDR3 runs to 16 residues. From germline, CDR1 is LNHNV and CDR2 YYDKDF (reference sequence). The CDR3 DNA follows: TGTGCCACCAGCAGAGATTTTACAGGGGGAAGGCACGAGCAGTACTTC. As protein: CATSRDFTGGRHEQYF.

The DNA of the CDR3 is TGCGCCAGCAGGCTTCCAAGAAGGGAGATGGGCACCGGGGAGCTGTTTTTT. It is translated as CASRLPRREMGTGELFF. The rearrangement uses TRBV10-1 and TRBJ2-2; a possible D gene is TRBD2 (5 bases). V shed 6 bases and J shed 4 bases, with 21 bases lying between them. Germline V gives CDR1 WNHNN, CDR2 SYGVQD (reference sequence). The CDR3 has 17 residues.

The gene calls are TRBV27 and TRBJ2-1; a possible D gene is TRBD1 (6 bases). The V and J ends lost 2 bases and 6 bases respectively, with 8 bases between them. The CDR3 loop spans 13 amino acids. Germline CDR1 reads MNHEY; CDR2 reads SMNVEV (reference sequence). CDR3 bases: TGTGCCAGCAGTTTAACAGGGCCCAATGAGCAGTTCTTC. This gives the protein CASSLTGPNEQFF.

As DNA, the CDR3 is TGTGCCTGGAGTGTAAAGCGATCGAATCAGCCCCAGCATTTT. Its protein is CAWSVKRSNQPQHF. This rearrangement joins TRBV30 to TRBJ1-5; no reliable D call. V dropped 0 bases and J dropped 4 bases, with 10 bases sitting between them. This CDR3 region has 14 residues. CDR1 GTSNPN and CDR2 SVGIG come from the germline V gene (reference sequence).

The chain uses TRBV5-5 and TRBJ2-3; 7 nucleotides line up with TRBD2. Germline trimming cut 1 base from V and 5 bases from J; bases unmatched to any gene: 4. Germline V lookup: CDR1 SGHKS, CDR2 YYEKEE (reference sequence). The CDR3 contains 14 residues. The CDR3 DNA follows: TGTGCCAGCAGCTTGAGTGCGGGAGTAGATACGCAGTATTTT. Residues: CASSLSAGVDTQYF.

This chain uses TRBV6-6 with TRBJ1-2; 10 nucleotides match TRBD1. CDR1 and CDR2 from the germline V gene are MNHNY and SVGAGI (reference sequence). The length of the CDR3 is 13 residues. V lost 7 bases to trimming and J lost 8 bases; unmatched junction nucleotides: 7. This CDR3 reads CASMDRGLRGYTF. Here the CDR3 DNA reads TGTGCCAGCATGGACAGGGGGTTGAGGGGCTACACCTTC.

This clone was detected only once. The chain has TRBV18 and TRBJ1-3; 8 nucleotides agree with TRBD1. This CDR3 has 14 residues. Trimming at V came to 3 bases and at J to 8 bases, leaving 6 bases not matched to a gene. Germline assignment: CDR1 KGHSH and CDR2 LQKENI. CDR3 DNA: TGTGCCAGCTCACCCTCAGGGGGCCTAGACACCATATATTTT. Translation gives CASSPSGGLDTIYF.

The V and J genes are TRBV10-3 and TRBJ2-1, with TRBD2 matching 9 bases. V gave up 0 bases and J gave up 8 bases; unmatched junction bases: 8. The CDR3 contains 16 residues. Germline CDR1 and CDR2: ENHRY and SYGVKD. The CDR3 region has the DNA TGTGCCATCAGTGAGTCGTGGCTAGCGGGAAGCGATGAGCAGTTCTTC. It specifies CAISESWLAGSDEQFF.

The chain couples TRBV28 to TRBJ2-1, with D possibly being TRBD2 (7 bases). Looked up from germline, CDR1 is MDHEN and CDR2 is SYDVKM. The V gene lost 2 bases and the J gene lost 6 bases, with 11 bases spanning the gap. This CDR3 comprises 14 residues. The CDR3, as DNA: TGTGCCAGCAGTTTAAGGGGGAGGGGCAATGAGCAGTTCTTC. Amino acids: CASSLRGRGNEQFF.

V gene TRBV7-9 combines with J gene TRBJ1-4, with a possible D match to TRBD1 (5 bases). V shed 1 base and J shed 10 bases, with 10 bases lying between them. The germline V gene encodes CDR1 SEHNR and CDR2 FQNEAQ (reference sequence). CDR3 length equals 13 residues. The CDR3 loop reads CASSLEQATKLFF. For the CDR3, the DNA is TGTGCCAGCAGCTTAGAACAGGCCACAAAACTGTTTTTT.

This clone showed up just a few times. V and J are TRBV19 and TRBJ2-3; 8 bases match TRBD2. The CDR3 is 15 amino acids. The V segment lost 4 bases and the J segment 3 bases; nucleotides outside the gene matches: 6. In germline, CDR1 is LNHDA, CDR2 SQIVND (reference sequence). The CDR3 bases are TGTGCCAGTAGTACGCCGGGAGGGCCGACAGATACGCAGTATTTT. It codes for CASSTPGGPTDTQYF.

This clone was observed a few times. V usage is TRBV19 and J usage is TRBJ2-7, with D possibly matching TRBD1 (6 bases). The CDR3 is 14 residues long. CDR1 is LNHDA and CDR2 is SQIVND in the germline V gene (reference sequence). Trimming stripped 5 bases from V and 2 bases from J, with 13 bases between. The CDR3 DNA follows: TGTGCCAGTAGTCCTTTCAGGGGTACCTACGAGCAGTACTTC. Translated, it gives CASSPFRGTYEQYF.

V gene TRBV29-1 combines with J gene TRBJ2-7; TRBD1 matches 9 bases. The germline gives CDR1 SQVTM, CDR2 ANQGSEA. Unmatched junction bases numbered 2, after V lost 2 bases and J lost 3 bases. The CDR3 has 13 amino acids. CDR3 coding DNA: TGCAGCGTTGAAAGGGACAGGGACTACGAGCAGTACTTC. This encodes CSVERDRDYEQYF.

This rearrangement joins TRBV6-1 to TRBJ2-1, with 10 bases identical to TRBD1. CDR1 is MNHNS, CDR2 SASEGT, per germline. V was clipped by 3 bases and J by 7 bases; unmatched bases: 15. The length of the CDR3 is 18 residues. This CDR3 reads CASSDHKRGQGPGNEQFF. CDR3 bases: TGTGCCAGCAGTGACCACAAGCGGGGACAGGGGCCGGGGAATGAGCAGTTCTTC.